This TCR beta chain was obtained from a study of blood T cell repertoires in COVID-19. CDR1 SGHNT and CDR2 YYREEE come from the germline V gene (reference sequence). The trim removed 0 bases at V and 5 bases at J, leaving 8 bases unmatched. This CDR3 has 16 residues. In the authors' workflow: For nucleated cells, counts were estimated from reference gene primer amplification. Some clones are missing from TCRdb's copy, which holds only in-frame ones; the method was immunoSEQ multiplex PCR. The V and J calls and clone size come from that table; D and trimming were worked out from the DNA. The data hold under 250,000 clones, with roughly nine tenths observed a single time.

The source material was PBMCs or T cells enriched from blood (not recorded which). V usage is TRBV5-4 and J usage is TRBJ2-1; 7 bases fit TRBD2. The receptor was isolated from a woman between 18 and 30 years old in a cohort exposed to, infected with or recovered from COVID-19 (not recorded which). The CDR3 DNA follows: TGTGCCAGCAGCTTGGAGGCTAGCGGATACAACAATGAGCAGTTCTTC. Amino acid sequence: CASSLEASGYNNEQFF.